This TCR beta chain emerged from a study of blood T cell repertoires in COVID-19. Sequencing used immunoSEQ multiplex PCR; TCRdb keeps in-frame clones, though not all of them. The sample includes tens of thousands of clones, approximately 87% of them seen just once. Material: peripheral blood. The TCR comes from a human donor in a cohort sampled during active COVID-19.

CDR3 protein: CASSEGLAVSYEQYF. The CDR3 DNA reads as TGTGCCAGCAGCGAAGGACTAGCGGTATCCTACGAGCAGTACTTC. This chain joins TRBV9 and TRBJ2-7; 10 nucleotides align to TRBD2. The V gene's germline CDR1 is SGDLS and CDR2 YYNGEE. The CDR3 extends over 15 amino acids. The V and J ends lost 3 bases and 1 base, in that order; junction bases with no gene match: 4.